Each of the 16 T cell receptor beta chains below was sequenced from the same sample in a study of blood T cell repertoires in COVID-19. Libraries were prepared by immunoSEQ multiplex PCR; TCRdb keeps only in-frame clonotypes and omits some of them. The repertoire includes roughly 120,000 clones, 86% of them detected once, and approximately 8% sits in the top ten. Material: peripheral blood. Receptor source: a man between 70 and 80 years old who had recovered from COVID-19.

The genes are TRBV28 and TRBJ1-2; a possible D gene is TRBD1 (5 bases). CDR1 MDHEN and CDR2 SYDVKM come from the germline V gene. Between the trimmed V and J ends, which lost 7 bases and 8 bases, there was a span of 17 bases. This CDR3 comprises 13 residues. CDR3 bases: TGTGCCAGCACCCCCGACAGAGTAAGGGGCTACACCTTC. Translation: CASTPDRVRGYTF.

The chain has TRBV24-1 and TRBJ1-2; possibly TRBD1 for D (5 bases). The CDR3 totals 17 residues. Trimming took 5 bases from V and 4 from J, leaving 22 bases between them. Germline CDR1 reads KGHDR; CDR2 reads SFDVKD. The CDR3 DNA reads TGTGCCACCAGTGCCGGCTCGTGGGGGTTGGAGGGCTATGGCTACACCTTC. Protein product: CATSAGSWGLEGYGYTF.

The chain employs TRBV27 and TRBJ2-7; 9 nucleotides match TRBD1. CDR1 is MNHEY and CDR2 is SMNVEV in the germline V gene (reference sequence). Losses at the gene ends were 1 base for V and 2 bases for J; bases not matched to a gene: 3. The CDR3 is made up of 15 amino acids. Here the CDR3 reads CASSLWDRVTYEQYF. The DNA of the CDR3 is TGTGCCAGCAGTTTATGGGACAGGGTAACCTACGAGCAGTACTTC.

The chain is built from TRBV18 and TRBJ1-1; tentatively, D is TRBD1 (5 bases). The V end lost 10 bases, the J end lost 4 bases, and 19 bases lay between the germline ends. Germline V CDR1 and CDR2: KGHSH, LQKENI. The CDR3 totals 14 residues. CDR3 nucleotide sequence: TGTGCCACAGGGATAATGTCTCCAGTCACTGAAGCTTTCTTT. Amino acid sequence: CATGIMSPVTEAFF.

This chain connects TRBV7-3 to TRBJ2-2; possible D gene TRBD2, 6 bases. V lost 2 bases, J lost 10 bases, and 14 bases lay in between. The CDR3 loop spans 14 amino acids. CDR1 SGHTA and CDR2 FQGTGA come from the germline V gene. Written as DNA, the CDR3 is TGTGCCAGCAGCTTAGGGACTCAGCAGAAGGAGCTGTTTTTT. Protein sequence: CASSLGTQQKELFF.

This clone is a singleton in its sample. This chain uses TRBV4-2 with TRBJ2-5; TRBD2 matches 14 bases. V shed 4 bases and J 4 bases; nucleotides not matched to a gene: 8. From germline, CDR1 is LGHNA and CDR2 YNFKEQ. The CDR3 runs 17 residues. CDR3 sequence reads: CASSLGLAGVVGETQYF. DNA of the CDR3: TGTGCCAGCAGCCTGGGACTAGCGGGAGTTGTAGGAGAGACCCAGTACTTC.

CDR3 coding DNA: TGCAGCGCCGGGGGAGAGGCGCGGTACTACAATGAGCAGTTCTTC. Translating it yields CSAGGEARYYNEQFF. The V gene is TRBV29-1, the J gene TRBJ2-1, with D possibly being TRBD2 (6 bases). The CDR3 has 15 residues. V lost 7 bases, J lost 3 bases, and 19 bases lay in between. CDR1 and CDR2 (germline): SQVTM, ANQGSEA.

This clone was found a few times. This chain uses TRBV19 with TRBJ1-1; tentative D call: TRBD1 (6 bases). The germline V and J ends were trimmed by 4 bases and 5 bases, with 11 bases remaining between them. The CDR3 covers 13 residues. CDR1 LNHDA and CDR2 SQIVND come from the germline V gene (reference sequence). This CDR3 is CASSTGVGTEAFF. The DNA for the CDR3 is TGTGCCAGTAGTACAGGGGTAGGGACTGAAGCTTTCTTT.

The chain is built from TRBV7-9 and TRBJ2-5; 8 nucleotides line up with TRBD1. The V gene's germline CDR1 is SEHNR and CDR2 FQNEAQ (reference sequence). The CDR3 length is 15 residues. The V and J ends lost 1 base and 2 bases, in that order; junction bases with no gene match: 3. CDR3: CASSLVGQGQETQYF. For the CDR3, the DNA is TGTGCCAGCAGCTTAGTTGGACAGGGTCAAGAGACCCAGTACTTC.

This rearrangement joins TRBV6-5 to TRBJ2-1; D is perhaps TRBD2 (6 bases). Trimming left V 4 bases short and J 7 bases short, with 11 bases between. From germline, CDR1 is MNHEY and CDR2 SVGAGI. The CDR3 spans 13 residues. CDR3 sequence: CASSFGGGNEQFF. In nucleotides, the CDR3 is TGTGCCAGCAGTTTCGGGGGTGGAAATGAGCAGTTCTTC.

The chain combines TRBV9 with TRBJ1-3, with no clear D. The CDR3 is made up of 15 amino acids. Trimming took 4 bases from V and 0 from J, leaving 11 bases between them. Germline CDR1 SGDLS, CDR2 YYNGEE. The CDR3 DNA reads TGTGCCAGCAGCCCTTACAGTCTCTCTGGAAACACCATATATTTT. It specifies CASSPYSLSGNTIYF.

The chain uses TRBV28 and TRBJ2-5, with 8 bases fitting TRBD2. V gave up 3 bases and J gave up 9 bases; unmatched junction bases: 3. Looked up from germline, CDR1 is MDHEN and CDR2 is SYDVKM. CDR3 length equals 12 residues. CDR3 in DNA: TGTGCCAGCAGTTTTTACGGGGGGGCCCAGTACTTC. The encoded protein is CASSFYGGAQYF.

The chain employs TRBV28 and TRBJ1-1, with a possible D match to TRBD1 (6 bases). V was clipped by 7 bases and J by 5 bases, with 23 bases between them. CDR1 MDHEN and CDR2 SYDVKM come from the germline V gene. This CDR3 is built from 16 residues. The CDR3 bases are TGTGCCAGCACTTCCGAGGGAACAGGGAGTGTGACTGAAGCTTTCTTT. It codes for CASTSEGTGSVTEAFF.

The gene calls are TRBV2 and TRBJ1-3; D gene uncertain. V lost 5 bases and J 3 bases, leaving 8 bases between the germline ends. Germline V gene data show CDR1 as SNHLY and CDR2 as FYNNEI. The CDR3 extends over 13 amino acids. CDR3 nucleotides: TGTGCCAGCAGTTTGAGTGGTGGAAACACCATATATTTT. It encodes CASSLSGGNTIYF.

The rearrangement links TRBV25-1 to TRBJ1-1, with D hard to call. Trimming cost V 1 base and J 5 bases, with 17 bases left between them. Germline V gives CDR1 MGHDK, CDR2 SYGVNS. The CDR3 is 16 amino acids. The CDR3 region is CASSEFGYGGRTEAFF. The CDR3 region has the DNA TGTGCCAGCAGTGAATTTGGGTATGGAGGGAGGACTGAAGCTTTCTTT. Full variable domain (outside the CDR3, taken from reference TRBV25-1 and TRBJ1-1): EADIYQTPRYLVIGTGKKITLECSQTMGHDKMYWYQQDPGMELHLIHYSYGVNSTEKGDLSSESTVSRIRTEHFPLTLESARPSHTSQYLCASSEFGYGGRTEAFFGQGTRLTVV.

The chain's CDR3 is CASSSARRGLNTEAFF. The DNA for the CDR3 is TGTGCCAGCAGTTCGGCCCGAAGGGGCCTGAACACTGAAGCTTTCTTT. This sequence joins TRBV6-5 and TRBJ1-1; a possible D gene is TRBD1 (5 bases). Germline loops: CDR1 MNHEY, CDR2 SVGAGI. The CDR3 has 16 amino acids. The V gene lost 4 bases and the J gene lost 0 bases, with 15 bases spanning the gap.